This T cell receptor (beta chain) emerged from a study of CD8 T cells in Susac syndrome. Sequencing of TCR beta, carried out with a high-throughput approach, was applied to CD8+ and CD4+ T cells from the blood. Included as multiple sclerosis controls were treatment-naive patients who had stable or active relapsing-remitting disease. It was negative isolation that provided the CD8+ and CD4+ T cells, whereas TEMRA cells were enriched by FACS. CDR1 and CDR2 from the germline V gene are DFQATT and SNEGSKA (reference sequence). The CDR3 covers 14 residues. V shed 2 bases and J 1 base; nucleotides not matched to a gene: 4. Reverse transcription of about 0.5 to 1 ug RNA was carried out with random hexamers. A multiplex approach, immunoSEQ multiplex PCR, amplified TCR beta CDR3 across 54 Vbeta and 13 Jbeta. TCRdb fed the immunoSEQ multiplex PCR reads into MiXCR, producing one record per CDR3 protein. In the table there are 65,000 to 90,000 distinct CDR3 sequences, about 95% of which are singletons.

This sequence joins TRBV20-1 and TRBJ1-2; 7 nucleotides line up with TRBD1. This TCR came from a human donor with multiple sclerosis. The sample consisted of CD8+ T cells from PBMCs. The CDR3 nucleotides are TGCAGTGCTAGAACGTCAGGGGGTAACTATGGCTACACCTTC. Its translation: CSARTSGGNYGYTF.